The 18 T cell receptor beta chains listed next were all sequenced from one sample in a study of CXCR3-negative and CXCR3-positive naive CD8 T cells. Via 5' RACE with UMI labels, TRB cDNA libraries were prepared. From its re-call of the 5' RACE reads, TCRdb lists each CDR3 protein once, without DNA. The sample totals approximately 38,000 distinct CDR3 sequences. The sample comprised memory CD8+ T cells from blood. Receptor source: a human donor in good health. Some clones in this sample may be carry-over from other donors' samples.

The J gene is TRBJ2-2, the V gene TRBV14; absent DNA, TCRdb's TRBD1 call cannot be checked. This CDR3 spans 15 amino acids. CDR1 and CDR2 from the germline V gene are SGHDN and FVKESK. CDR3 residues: CASSLTVRDTGELFF.

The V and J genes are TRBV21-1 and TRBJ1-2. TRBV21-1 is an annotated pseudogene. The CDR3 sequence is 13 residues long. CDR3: CASSKMNTYGYTF.

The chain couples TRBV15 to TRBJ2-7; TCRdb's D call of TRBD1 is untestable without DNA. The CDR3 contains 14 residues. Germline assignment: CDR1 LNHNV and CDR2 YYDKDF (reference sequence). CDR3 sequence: CATSREGTGYEQYF.

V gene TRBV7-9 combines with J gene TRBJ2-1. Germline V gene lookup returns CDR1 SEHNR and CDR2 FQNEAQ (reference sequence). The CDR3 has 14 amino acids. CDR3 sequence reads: CASSLEGFPNEQFF.

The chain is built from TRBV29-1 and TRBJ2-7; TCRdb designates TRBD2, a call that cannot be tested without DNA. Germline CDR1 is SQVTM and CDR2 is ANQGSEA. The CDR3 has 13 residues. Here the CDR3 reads CSAIAGGRDEQYF.

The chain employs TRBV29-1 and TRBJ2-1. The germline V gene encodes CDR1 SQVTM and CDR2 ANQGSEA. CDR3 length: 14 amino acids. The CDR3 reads CSVGSVQVGNEQFF.

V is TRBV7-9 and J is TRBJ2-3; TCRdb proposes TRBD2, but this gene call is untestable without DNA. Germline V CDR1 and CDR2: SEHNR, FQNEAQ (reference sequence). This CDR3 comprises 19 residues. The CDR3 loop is CASSPPLAGAHPSTDTQYF. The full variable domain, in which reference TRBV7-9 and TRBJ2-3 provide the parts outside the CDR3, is DTGVSQNPRHKITKRGQNVTFRCDPISEHNRLYWYRQTLGQGPEFLTYFQNEAQLEKSRLLSDRFSAERPKGSFSTLEIQRTEQGDSAMYLCASSPPLAGAHPSTDTQYFGPGTRLTVL.

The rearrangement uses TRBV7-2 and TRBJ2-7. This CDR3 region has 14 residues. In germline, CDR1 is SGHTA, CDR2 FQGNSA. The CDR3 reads CASSWGNVAYEQYF.

CDR3: CASSDLPGTEKETQYF. The chain employs TRBV6-5 and TRBJ2-5; with no DNA, the TCRdb D assignment of TRBD1 cannot be verified. Germline V gene sequence: CDR1 MNHEY, CDR2 SVGAGI. The CDR3 covers 16 residues.

The CDR3: CASSPTSGLSYNEQFF. The gene calls are TRBV2 and TRBJ2-1; TCRdb indicates TRBD2, and absent DNA this call remains unverified. The CDR3 is 16 residues long. Germline V gene data show CDR1 as SNHLY and CDR2 as FYNNEI.

The CDR3 is CASSRTIGGGETQYF. V usage is TRBV13 and J usage is TRBJ2-5; there is no DNA to check the TCRdb D call of TRBD1. Germline V CDR1 and CDR2: PRHDT, FYEKMQ (reference sequence). The CDR3 spans 15 residues.

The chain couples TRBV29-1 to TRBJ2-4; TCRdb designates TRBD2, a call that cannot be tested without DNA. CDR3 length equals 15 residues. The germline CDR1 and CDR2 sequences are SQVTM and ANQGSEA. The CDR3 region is CSAVGEGITKNIQYF.

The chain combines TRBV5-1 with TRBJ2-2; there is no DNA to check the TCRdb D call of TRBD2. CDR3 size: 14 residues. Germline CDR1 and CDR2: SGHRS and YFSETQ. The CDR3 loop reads CASSWTEGTGELFF. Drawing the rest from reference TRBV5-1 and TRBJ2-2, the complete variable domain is KAGVTQTPRYLIKTRGQQVTLSCSPISGHRSVSWYQQTPGQGLQFLFEYFSETQRNKGNFPGRFSGRQFSNSRSEMNVSTLELGDSALYLCASSWTEGTGELFFGEGSRLTVL.

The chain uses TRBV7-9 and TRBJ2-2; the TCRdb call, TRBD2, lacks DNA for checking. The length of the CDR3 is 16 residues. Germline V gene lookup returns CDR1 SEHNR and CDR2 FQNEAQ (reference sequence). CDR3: CASSLGGGLFTGELFF.

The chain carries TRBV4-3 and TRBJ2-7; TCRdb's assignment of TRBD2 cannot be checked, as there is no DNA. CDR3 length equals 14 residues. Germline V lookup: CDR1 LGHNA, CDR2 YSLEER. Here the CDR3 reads CASSQTGTTYEQYF.

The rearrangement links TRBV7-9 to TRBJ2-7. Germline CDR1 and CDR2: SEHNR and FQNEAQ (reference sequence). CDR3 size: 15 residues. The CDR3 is CASSLVGEATYEQYF.

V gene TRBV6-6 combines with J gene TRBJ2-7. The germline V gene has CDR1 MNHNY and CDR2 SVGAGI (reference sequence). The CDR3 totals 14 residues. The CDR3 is CASSTAGGSYEQYF.

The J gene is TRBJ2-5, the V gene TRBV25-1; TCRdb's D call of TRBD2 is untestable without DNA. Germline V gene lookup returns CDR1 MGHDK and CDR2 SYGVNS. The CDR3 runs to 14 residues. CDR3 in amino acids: CASSGTSAQETQYF.